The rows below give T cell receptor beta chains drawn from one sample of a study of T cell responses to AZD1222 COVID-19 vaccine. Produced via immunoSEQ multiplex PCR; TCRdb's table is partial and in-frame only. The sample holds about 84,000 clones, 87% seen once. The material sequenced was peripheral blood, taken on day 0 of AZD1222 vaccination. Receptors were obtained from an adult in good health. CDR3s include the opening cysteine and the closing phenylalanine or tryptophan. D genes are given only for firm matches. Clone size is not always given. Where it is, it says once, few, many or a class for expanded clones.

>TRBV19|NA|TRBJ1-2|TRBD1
CASSITGTALNYGYTF
TGTGCCAGTAGTATCACCGGGACAGCGCTTAACTATGGCTACACCTTC
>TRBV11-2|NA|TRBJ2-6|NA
CASSLVRGSGANVLTF
TGTGCCAGCAGCTTAGTAAGGGGCTCTGGGGCCAACGTCCTGACTTTC
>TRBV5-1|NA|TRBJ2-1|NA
CASNAGTVDNEQFF
TGCGCCAGCAACGCGGGAACGGTGGACAATGAGCAGTTCTTC
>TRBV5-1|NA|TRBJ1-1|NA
CASSPRGPTEAFF
TGCGCCAGCAGCCCCAGGGGACCCACTGAAGCTTTCTTT
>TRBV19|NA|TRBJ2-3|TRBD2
CASRREGSTDTQYF
TGTGCCAGTAGGCGGGAGGGTAGCACAGATACGCAGTATTTT
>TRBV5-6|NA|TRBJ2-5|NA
CASSLVALGGETQYF
TGTGCCAGCAGCTTGGTTGCCCTTGGGGGAGAGACCCAGTACTTC
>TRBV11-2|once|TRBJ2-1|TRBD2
CASSEDSPLAGRIYNEQFF
TGTGCCAGCAGCGAAGACTCTCCGCTAGCGGGAAGGATCTACAATGAGCAGTTCTTC
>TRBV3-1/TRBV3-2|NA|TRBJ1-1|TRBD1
CASSQRTGRKAAFF
TGTGCCAGCAGCCAGCGGACAGGAAGGAAGGCAGCTTTCTTT
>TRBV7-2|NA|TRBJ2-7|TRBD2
CASSQGLGLGEQYF
TGTGCCAGCAGCCAAGGACTAGGTTTGGGCGAGCAGTACTTC
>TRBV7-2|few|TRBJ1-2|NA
CASSDRQDFDYGYTF
TGTGCCAGCAGCGACAGACAGGATTTTGACTATGGCTACACCTTC
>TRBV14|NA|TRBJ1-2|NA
CASSQVVANYGYTF
TGTGCCAGCAGCCAAGTGGTAGCTAACTATGGCTACACCTTC
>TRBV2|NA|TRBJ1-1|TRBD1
CASTGTGGLNTEAFF
TGTGCCAGCACGGGGACAGGGGGTCTGAACACTGAAGCTTTCTTT
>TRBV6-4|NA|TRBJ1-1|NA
CASSVSWDTEAFF
TGTGCCAGCAGTGTTTCGTGGGACACTGAAGCTTTCTTT
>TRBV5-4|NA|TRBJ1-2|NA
CASSLAGGPPTTLYGYTF
TGTGCCAGCAGCTTGGCCGGTGGACCGCCGACTACTTTATATGGCTACACCTTC
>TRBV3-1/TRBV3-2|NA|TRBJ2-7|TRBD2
CASSQEQWSGRAVPYEQYF
TGTGCCAGCAGCCAAGAACAGTGGAGCGGGAGGGCCGTACCCTACGAGCAGTACTTC
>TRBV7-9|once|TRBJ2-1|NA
CASSISGIGGNEQFF
TGTGCCAGCAGCATTAGCGGAATCGGTGGTAATGAGCAGTTCTTC
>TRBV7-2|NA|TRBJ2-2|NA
CASSKAGTSLPGELFF
TGTGCCAGCAGCAAAGCCGGCACTAGTCTCCCCGGGGAGCTGTTTTTT
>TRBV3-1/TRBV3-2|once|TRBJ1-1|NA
CASSQKVPAPRVAFF
TGTGCCAGCAGCCAAAAGGTCCCGGCACCCCGAGTAGCTTTCTTT
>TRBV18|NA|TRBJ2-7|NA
CASSPAGTDNEQYF
TGTGCCAGCTCACCGGCCGGGACTGATAACGAGCAGTACTTC
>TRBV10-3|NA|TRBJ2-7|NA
CAISESGNEQYF
TGTGCCATCAGTGAATCGGGAAACGAGCAGTACTTC
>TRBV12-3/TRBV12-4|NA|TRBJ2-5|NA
CASSPKAGRTQYF
TGTGCCAGCAGTCCCAAAGCGGGTCGGACCCAGTACTTC
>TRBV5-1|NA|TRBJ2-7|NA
CASSRKTDSYEQYF
TGCGCCAGCAGCAGGAAAACCGACAGCTACGAGCAGTACTTC
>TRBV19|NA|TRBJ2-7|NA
CASSLSGVGSYEQYF
TGTGCCAGTAGCCTTAGCGGAGTGGGCTCCTACGAGCAGTACTTC
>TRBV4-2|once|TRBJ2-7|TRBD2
CASSQVEGGEQYF
TGTGCCAGCAGCCAAGTGGAGGGAGGGGAGCAGTACTTC
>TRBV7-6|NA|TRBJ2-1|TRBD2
CASSPGLAGFDEQFF
TGTGCCAGCAGTCCCGGACTAGCGGGATTCGATGAGCAGTTCTTC
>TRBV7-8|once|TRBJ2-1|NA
CASSPVWGEQFF
TGTGCCAGCAGCCCCGTGTGGGGTGAGCAGTTCTTC
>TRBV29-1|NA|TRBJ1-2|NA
CSVGRERGGYTF
TGCAGCGTGGGACGGGAGAGAGGCGGCTACACCTTC
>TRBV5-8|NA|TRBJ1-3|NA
CASSFGTAGNTIYF
TGTGCCAGCAGCTTTGGGACCGCTGGAAACACCATATATTTT
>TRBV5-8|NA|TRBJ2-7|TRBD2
CASSDYPAGGFREQYF
TGTGCCAGCAGCGACTACCCAGCGGGAGGGTTTAGGGAGCAGTACTTC
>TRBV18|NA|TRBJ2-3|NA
CASSPPGAVGSRTDTQYF
TGTGCCAGCTCACCACCCGGCGCAGTCGGCTCTCGCACAGATACGCAGTATTTT
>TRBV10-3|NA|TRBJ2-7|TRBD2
CAISAGDYEQYF
TGTGCCATCTCCGCGGGGGACTACGAGCAGTACTTC
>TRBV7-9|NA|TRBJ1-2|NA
CASSWSDSASYGYTF
TGTGCCAGCAGCTGGTCAGATTCAGCCAGCTATGGCTACACCTTC
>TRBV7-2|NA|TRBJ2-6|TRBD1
CASSKAGTGSGANVLTF
TGTGCCAGCAGCAAAGCCGGGACAGGGTCTGGGGCCAACGTCCTGACTTTC
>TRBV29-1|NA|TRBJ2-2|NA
CSATGTPLNTGELFF
TGCAGCGCCACCGGGACTCCTCTGAACACCGGGGAGCTGTTTTTT
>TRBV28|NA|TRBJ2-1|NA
CASSQEGGYNEQFF
TGTGCCAGCAGCCAGGAGGGGGGCTACAATGAGCAGTTCTTC
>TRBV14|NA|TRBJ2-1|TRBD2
CASSHPEEAGGNNEQFF
TGTGCCAGCAGCCACCCAGAGGAAGCGGGAGGAAACAATGAGCAGTTCTTC
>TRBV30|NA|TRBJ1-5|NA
CAWSVSGAGTKPQHF
TGTGCCTGGAGTGTAAGTGGGGCGGGTACGAAGCCCCAGCATTTT
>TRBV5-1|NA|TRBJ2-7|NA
CASTRLGTTRAYEQYF
TGCGCCAGCACCAGGTTGGGAACGACACGGGCCTACGAGCAGTACTTC
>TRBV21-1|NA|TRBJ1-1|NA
CASSLWGEAFF
TGTGCCAGCAGCCTCTGGGGTGAAGCTTTCTTT
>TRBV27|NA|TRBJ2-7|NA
CASSLSQYSYEQYF
TGTGCCAGCAGTTTATCCCAATATTCCTACGAGCAGTACTTC
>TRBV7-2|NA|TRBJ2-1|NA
CASSSRGTGTRQNEQFF
TGTGCCAGCAGCTCCAGAGGGACCGGGACCCGTCAGAATGAGCAGTTCTTC
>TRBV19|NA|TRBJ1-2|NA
CASSIRIENYGYTF
TGTGCCAGTAGTATTAGGATAGAGAACTATGGCTACACCTTC
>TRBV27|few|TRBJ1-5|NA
CASSLSMEQGSNQPQHF
TGTGCCAGCAGTTTATCGATGGAACAGGGCAGCAATCAGCCCCAGCATTTT
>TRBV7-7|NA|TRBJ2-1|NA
CASSPDSYNEQFF
TGTGCTAGCAGCCCGGACAGTTACAATGAGCAGTTCTTC
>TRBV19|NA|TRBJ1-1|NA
CASSKPSEGTTEAFF
TGTGCCAGTAGTAAGCCCTCTGAAGGGACCACTGAAGCTTTCTTT